The 22 T cell receptor beta chains listed next were all sequenced from one sample in a study of shared clonotypes between healthy human individuals. TCRdb's table, derived via immunoSEQ multiplex PCR, lists solely in-frame clones and lacks some. In the table there are roughly 1,500,000 clones, around 98% of which are singletons. Input material: naive CD4+ T cells sorted from blood. Subset specified: CD45RA+ positively selected. The receptors derive from a man aged 25-45 years in good health.

The chain combines TRBV7-3 with TRBJ2-5; D remains unclear. CDR3 length: 15 amino acids. V lost 2 bases to trimming and J lost 4 bases, with 14 bases between them. Germline V gene lookup returns CDR1 SGHTA and CDR2 FQGTGA. CDR3: CASSLSWGTGETQYF. The CDR3 nucleotides read TGTGCCAGCAGCTTATCATGGGGAACCGGAGAGACCCAGTACTTC.

The chain joins TRBV15 to TRBJ2-2; TRBD1 agrees at 7 bases. Germline V gene lookup returns CDR1 LNHNV and CDR2 YYDKDF (reference sequence). The CDR3 extends over 16 amino acids. V dropped 0 bases and J dropped 1; count of bases not matched to a gene: 2. Here the CDR3 DNA reads TGTGCCACCAGCAGAGATTGGACAGGGAACACCGGGGAGCTGTTTTTT. As protein: CATSRDWTGNTGELFF. The whole variable domain, remainder taken from reference TRBV15 and TRBJ2-2, is DAMVIQNPRYQVTQFGKPVTLSCSQTLNHNVMYWYQQKSSQAPKLLFHYYDKDFNNEADTPDNFQSRRPNTSFCFLDIRSPGLGDTAMYLCATSRDWTGNTGELFFGEGSRLTVL.

The rearrangement uses TRBV25-1 and TRBJ2-1, with 9 bases fitting TRBD2. Germline CDR1 is MGHDK and CDR2 is SYGVNS. The V gene end was trimmed by 2 bases and the J gene end by 7 bases; junction bases not matched to a gene: 12. The CDR3 has 17 residues. CDR3 coding DNA: TGTGCCAGCAGTGAAGGGCGTCTAGCGGGAATATCAAATGAGCAGTTCTTC. This sequence encodes CASSEGRLAGISNEQFF.

V gene TRBV10-3 combines with J gene TRBJ2-7; D gene uncertain. The CDR3 totals 13 residues. Trimming shortened V by 10 bases and J by 4 bases, and 17 bases separated the two germline ends. The germline V gene has CDR1 ENHRY and CDR2 SYGVKD. The DNA of the CDR3 is TGTGCCACTACTTTAGGTTTATTATACGAGCAGTACTTC. Residues: CATTLGLLYEQYF.

The chain carries TRBV19 and TRBJ2-7; 7 positions match TRBD1. Germline-derived CDR1 and CDR2 are LNHDA and SQIVND (reference sequence). The CDR3 is made up of 14 amino acids. V gave up 6 bases and J gave up 4 bases; unmatched junction bases: 9. The CDR3 coding sequence is TGTGCCAGTAGGATTCGAGGGGGCGGGTACGAGCAGTACTTC. It is translated as CASRIRGGGYEQYF.

The sample holds one count of this clone. This specimen includes other DNA sequences encoding the same CDR3. The genes are TRBV9 and TRBJ2-3; D gene uncertain. Germline V gives CDR1 SGDLS, CDR2 YYNGEE. V lost 0 bases, J lost 0 bases, and 5 bases lay in between. The CDR3 runs 14 residues. CDR3 region: CASSVAASTDTQYF. CDR3 coding DNA: TGTGCCAGCAGCGTAGCGGCTAGCACAGATACGCAGTATTTT. The whole variable domain, filled in from reference TRBV9 and TRBJ2-3, reads DSGVTQTPKHLITATGQRVTLRCSPRSGDLSVYWYQQSLDQGLQFLIQYYNGEERAKGNILERFSAQQFPDLHSELNLSSLELGDSALYFCASSVAASTDTQYFGPGTRLTVL.

The chain links TRBV28 to TRBJ1-2; D ambiguous. This CDR3 is 12 amino acids long. From germline, CDR1 is MDHEN and CDR2 SYDVKM. V dropped 9 bases and J dropped 4 bases, with 12 bases sitting between them. CDR3 residues: CASSTNGYGYTF. The CDR3 DNA reads TGTGCCAGTAGCACGAACGGCTATGGCTACACCTTC.

The chain links TRBV18 to TRBJ1-4; no clear D gene. Per germline, CDR1 KGHSH and CDR2 LQKENI. This CDR3 is 13 amino acids long. V was pared by 3 bases and J by 8 bases, with 10 bases between. CDR3 in DNA: TGTGCCAGCTCACCGAGTCAAGGGGAAAAACTGTTTTTT. Its translation is CASSPSQGEKLFF.

Concerning this clone itself: Other nucleotide sequences in the sample specify the same CDR3. The chain combines TRBV11-3 with TRBJ2-5, with D possibly matching TRBD1 (5 bases). This CDR3 spans 13 amino acids. Trimming removed 2 bases at V and 5 bases at J, with 9 bases between. Germline V lookup: CDR1 SGHNT, CDR2 YENEEA. In DNA form, the CDR3 reads TGTGCCAGCAGCTTAAGGGGAACGGAGACCCAGTACTTC. As protein: CASSLRGTETQYF. Together with reference TRBV11-3 and TRBJ2-5, the CDR3 gives the full variable domain: EAGVVQSPRYKIIEKKQPVAFWCNPISGHNTLYWYLQNLGQGPELLIRYENEEAVDDSQLPKDRFSAERLKGVDSTLKIQPAELGDSAVYLCASSLRGTETQYFGPGTRLLVL.

This chain links TRBV25-1 with TRBJ1-2, with no clear D. The V and J ends lost 6 bases and 4 bases respectively, with 12 bases between them. Germline loops: CDR1 MGHDK, CDR2 SYGVNS. This CDR3 is 13 amino acids long. CDR3 in DNA: TGTGCCAGCAGGGACTTTGAGTCCTATGGCTACACCTTC. It is translated as CASRDFESYGYTF.

The chain links TRBV18 to TRBJ2-5; 10 bases are shared with TRBD1. This CDR3 has 16 residues. The J segment lost 5 bases and the V segment lost 3 bases, leaving 9 bases of the junction unmatched. Per the germline V gene, CDR1 is KGHSH and CDR2 is LQKENI. CDR3 nucleotide sequence: TGTGCCAGCTCACCGTCGACAGGGGGCGTTTCGGAGACCCAGTACTTC. Its protein product is CASSPSTGGVSETQYF. Variable domain in full (rest from reference TRBV18 and TRBJ2-5): NAGVMQNPRHLVRRRGQEARLRCSPMKGHSHVYWYRQLPEEGLKFMVYLQKENIIDESGMPKERFSAEFPKEGPSILRIQQVVRGDSAAYFCASSPSTGGVSETQYFGPGTRLLVL.

This chain joins TRBV7-2 and TRBJ1-4; D possibly corresponds to TRBD1 (5 bases). Trimming stripped 1 base from V and 7 bases from J, with 10 bases between. In germline, CDR1 is SGHTA, CDR2 FQGNSA. The CDR3 length is 14 residues. The CDR3 coding sequence is TGTGCCAGCAGCTTAGAGCCGGGGCGTGAAAAACTGTTTTTT. This gives the protein CASSLEPGREKLFF. The complete variable domain, with remaining parts taken from reference TRBV7-2 and TRBJ1-4, reads GAGVSQSPSNKVTEKGKDVELRCDPISGHTALYWYRQSLGQGLEFLIYFQGNSAPDKSGLPSDRFSAERTGGSVSTLTIQRTQQEDSAVYLCASSLEPGREKLFFGSGTQLSVL.

The V call is TRBV6-5, the J call TRBJ1-2; 7 nucleotides agree with TRBD1. Per germline, CDR1 MNHEY and CDR2 SVGAGI. This CDR3 comprises 14 residues. The trim removed 6 bases at V and 6 bases at J, leaving 10 bases unmatched. The CDR3 bases are TGTGCCAGCAGAAGGGACAGAAACCCAGATGGCTACACCTTC. It is translated as CASRRDRNPDGYTF.

The rearrangement links TRBV11-2 to TRBJ2-1, with TRBD1 matching 11 bases. Germline values: CDR1 SGHAT, CDR2 FQNNGV. This CDR3 region has 16 residues. J lost 8 bases, V lost 4 bases, and 10 bases had no gene match. The CDR3 protein is CASSSFRDRGTDEQFF. The CDR3 nucleotides read TGTGCCAGCAGCTCATTCCGGGACAGGGGGACAGATGAGCAGTTCTTC. Combining the CDR3 with reference TRBV11-2 and TRBJ2-1 gives the whole variable domain EAGVAQSPRYKIIEKRQSVAFWCNPISGHATLYWYQQILGQGPKLLIQFQNNGVVDDSQLPKDRFSAERLKGVDSTLKIQPAKLEDSAVYLCASSSFRDRGTDEQFFGPGTRLTVL.

The chain combines TRBV5-1 with TRBJ1-1, with no clear D. Per the germline V gene, CDR1 is SGHRS and CDR2 is YFSETQ. The V end was cut by 4 bases, the J end by 1 base, with 11 bases between. This CDR3 has 14 residues. This CDR3 is CASSRDGRNTEAFF. CDR3 nucleotide sequence: TGCGCCAGCAGCCGGGATGGCAGGAACACTGAAGCTTTCTTT.

The rearrangement uses TRBV14 and TRBJ1-1; D gene ambiguous. Germline assignment: CDR1 SGHDN and CDR2 FVKESK. The V end was cut by 3 bases, the J end by 7 bases, with 6 bases between. This CDR3 region has 11 residues. The CDR3 region has the DNA TGTGCCAGCAGCCAGGGTGGTGAAGCTTTCTTT. It is translated as CASSQGGEAFF.

The chain recombines TRBV10-3 with TRBJ2-7; D might be TRBD1 (6 bases). V lost 5 bases and J lost 3, with 11 bases in between. Germline V gene data show CDR1 as ENHRY and CDR2 as SYGVKD. The CDR3 contains 13 residues. The CDR3 loop reads CAISSVDSYEQYF. Here the CDR3 DNA reads TGTGCCATCAGTTCGGTGGACAGCTACGAGCAGTACTTC.

As for this clone: This sample also contains other DNA sequences that code for the same CDR3. V gene TRBV7-9 combines with J gene TRBJ2-3; the D is unclear. The V end lost 5 bases, the J end lost 6 bases, and 9 bases lay between the germline ends. CDR1 and CDR2 from the germline V gene are SEHNR and FQNEAQ (reference sequence). This CDR3 is built from 12 residues. The CDR3 sequence is CASSVSTDTQYF. CDR3 nucleotides: TGTGCCAGCAGCGTCTCAACTGATACGCAGTATTTT.

The V call is TRBV29-1, the J call TRBJ2-6; the match to TRBD2 covers 8 bases. The CDR3 loop spans 16 amino acids. Germline V CDR1 and CDR2: SQVTM, ANQGSEA. The junction had 9 bases not matched to a gene; V was cut back by 7 bases and J by 1 base. CDR3 residues: CSASAGANSGANVLTF. The CDR3 bases are TGCAGCGCTTCAGCGGGAGCTAATTCTGGGGCCAACGTCCTGACTTTC.

J is TRBJ1-1 and V is TRBV19; the match to TRBD1 covers 7 bases. The V and J ends lost 10 bases and 8 bases, in that order; junction bases with no gene match: 13. The CDR3 runs 13 residues. Per germline, CDR1 LNHDA and CDR2 SQIVND (reference sequence). The CDR3, as DNA: TGTGCCACCCTTCCGGACAGGTTCAGCGAAGCTTTCTTT. As protein: CATLPDRFSEAFF.

The chain joins TRBV18 to TRBJ1-1; unclear D gene. This CDR3 spans 14 amino acids. CDR1 and CDR2 (germline): KGHSH, LQKENI. Trimming cost V 6 bases and J 5 bases, with 16 bases left between them. The DNA of the CDR3 is TGTGCCAGCTCCCCTCCGACTGAGTGGACTGAAGCTTTCTTT. Translation gives CASSPPTEWTEAFF. The full variable domain, its missing parts supplied by reference TRBV18 and TRBJ1-1, is NAGVMQNPRHLVRRRGQEARLRCSPMKGHSHVYWYRQLPEEGLKFMVYLQKENIIDESGMPKERFSAEFPKEGPSILRIQQVVRGDSAAYFCASSPPTEWTEAFFGQGTRLTVV.

The chain recombines TRBV5-4 with TRBJ1-2, with a weak D call TRBD1 (6 bases). The CDR3 has 15 residues. Trimming stripped 4 bases from V and 8 bases from J, with 21 bases between. Germline V CDR1 and CDR2: SGHNT, YYREEE (reference sequence). CDR3 sequence (DNA): TGTGCCAGCAGCAACCCAACAGGGCGTGGGGAGGGCTACACCTTC. Protein product: CASSNPTGRGEGYTF.